The clone carrying this T cell receptor beta chain was recorded once. This specimen belongs to a study of blood T cell repertoires in COVID-19. On the study more broadly: The samples span acute and convalescent COVID-19 from the United States, Italy and Spain. T cells, B-cell-depleted T cells, or PBMCs provided the cDNA or gDNA that served as material.

V dropped 2 bases and J dropped 10; count of bases not matched to a gene: 4. This CDR3 region has 13 residues. In germline, CDR1 is SGHNT, CDR2 YYREEE (reference sequence). In the original workflow: Nucleated cell number was recorded as an estimate derived from reference gene primer amplification. Data came from immunoSEQ multiplex PCR; TCRdb stores just in-frame clones and leaves some out. V and J calls and clone size are as listed in that table; D and trimming were resolved from the DNA. The data hold over 300,000 clones, with roughly 85% observed a single time. This chain joins TRBV5-4 and TRBJ1-4, with 8 positions matching TRBD1. The sequenced sample was peripheral blood. This TCR was sampled from a human donor in a cohort sampled during active COVID-19. The CDR3 sequence is CASSLDRGGKLFF. CDR3 nucleotides: TGTGCCAGCAGCTTAGACAGGGGAGGAAAACTGTTTTTT.